The 4 T cell receptor beta chains reported below all come from one sample, sequenced in a study of OX40 agonist ivuxolimab in advanced cancers. Profiling relied on immunoSEQ multiplex PCR, and the TCRdb table lists in-frame clones only, not all of them. The table includes some 18,000 clones, around three quarters detected once. The sample was CD4+ or CD8+ T cells sorted from blood, taken in a trial of the OX40 agonist ivuxolimab. The receptors come from an adult with an advanced solid tumor such as melanoma, head and neck, liver or kidney cancer.

In its sample, this clone is medium-sized. This chain connects TRBV2 to TRBJ2-5; 8 nucleotides align to TRBD2. The CDR3 has 15 amino acids. CDR1 is SNHLY and CDR2 is FYNNEI in the germline V gene. The V and J ends lost 4 bases and 2 bases, in that order; junction bases with no gene match: 6. The DNA for the CDR3 is TGTGCCAGCAGTGCGGCTACTAGCGGACAAGAGACCCAGTACTTC. This translates into CASSAATSGQETQYF.

This chain links TRBV11-2 with TRBJ2-1; TRBD2 matches at 9 bases. V shed 1 base, J shed 8 bases, and the junction held 6 bases outside the gene matches. This CDR3 spans 15 amino acids. Germline lookup yields CDR1 SGHAT and CDR2 FQNNGV. The CDR3 spells CASSLVAGVSDEQFF. The CDR3 DNA reads as TGTGCCAGCAGCTTAGTAGCGGGAGTGAGCGATGAGCAGTTCTTC.

This clone has just a few counts. The rearrangement links TRBV27 to TRBJ2-5, with D perhaps matching TRBD2 (5 bases). The germline V gene encodes CDR1 MNHEY and CDR2 SMNVEV (reference sequence). V gave up 8 bases and J gave up 5 bases, with 6 bases separating them. The CDR3 covers 10 residues. CDR3 coding DNA: TGTGCCAGCGGCGGGGAGACCCAGTACTTC. This codes for CASGGETQYF.

The V call is TRBV2, the J call TRBJ2-6, with TRBD1 identical over 8 bases. The CDR3 loop spans 15 amino acids. Germline lookup yields CDR1 SNHLY and CDR2 FYNNEI. With 9 bases clipped from V and 1 base from J, the junction kept 5 bases outside the gene matches. The chain's CDR3 is CARQGAGSGANVLTF. The CDR3 DNA reads TGTGCCAGGCAGGGGGCAGGTTCTGGGGCCAACGTCCTGACTTTC.